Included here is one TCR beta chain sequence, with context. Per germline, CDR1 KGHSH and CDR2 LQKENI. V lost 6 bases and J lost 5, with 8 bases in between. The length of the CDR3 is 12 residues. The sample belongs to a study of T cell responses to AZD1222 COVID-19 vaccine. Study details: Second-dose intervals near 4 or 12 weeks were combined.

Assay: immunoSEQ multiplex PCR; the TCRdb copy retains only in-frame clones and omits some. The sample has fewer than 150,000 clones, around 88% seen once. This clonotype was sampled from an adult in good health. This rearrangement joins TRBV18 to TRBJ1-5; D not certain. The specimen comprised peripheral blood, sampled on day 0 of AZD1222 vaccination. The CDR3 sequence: CASSREDQPQHF. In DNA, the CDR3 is TGTGCCAGCTCCCGGGAGGATCAGCCCCAGCATTTT.